The next 7 T cell receptor beta chains were all read from a single sample in a study of blood T cell repertoires in COVID-19. Generated by immunoSEQ multiplex PCR, the TCRdb table keeps only in-frame clones and is missing some. The table shows about 44,000 clones, with roughly 84% occurring only once. Sequencing was done on a sample of peripheral blood. The receptor source for this set is a woman between 65 and 79 years old with acute or convalescent COVID-19.

V and J are TRBV7-2 and TRBJ1-5; tentatively, D is TRBD1 (6 bases). Germline V gene lookup returns CDR1 SGHTA and CDR2 FQGNSA. The V and J ends lost 1 base and 7 bases respectively, with 17 bases between them. The CDR3 is 16 residues long. CDR3 nucleotides: TGTGCCAGCAGCTTAGATTCAGGGGCGAGTCAGCAGCCCCAGCATTTT. It translates to CASSLDSGASQQPQHF. The complete variable domain, with remaining parts taken from reference TRBV7-2 and TRBJ1-5, reads GAGVSQSPSNKVTEKGKDVELRCDPISGHTALYWYRQSLGQGLEFLIYFQGNSAPDKSGLPSDRFSAERTGGSVSTLTIQRTQQEDSAVYLCASSLDSGASQQPQHFGDGTRLSIL.

J is TRBJ2-7 and V is TRBV3-1 (or the pseudogene TRBV3-2), with 10 bases aligning to TRBD2. The CDR3 runs 17 residues. CDR1 LGHDT and CDR2 YNNKEL come from the germline V gene (reference sequence). J was trimmed by 2 bases and V by 2 bases; bases with no gene match: 9. Written as DNA, the CDR3 is TGTGCCAGCAGCCAAACACGGACTAGCGGAGCCCCCTACGAGCAGTACTTC. This codes for CASSQTRTSGAPYEQYF.

The CDR3 DNA follows: TGTGCCAGCAGTTTGACAGAAGAGACCCAGTACTTC. Translation gives CASSLTEETQYF. The V gene is TRBV12-3 or TRBV12-4, the J gene TRBJ2-5, with D perhaps matching TRBD1 (5 bases). Deletions cut 3 bases from V and 3 bases from J, with 5 bases between. The CDR3 runs to 12 residues.

The CDR3 region is CASSLTTFSSNEQFF. In DNA, the CDR3 is TGTGCCAGCAGCTTAACAACCTTTAGCAGCAATGAGCAGTTCTTC. The chain has TRBV7-3 and TRBJ2-1; D is unclear. Per the germline V gene, CDR1 is SGHTA and CDR2 is FQGTGA. The CDR3 is 15 residues long. The V and J ends lost 0 bases and 6 bases respectively, with 12 bases between them.

This chain links TRBV10-3 with TRBJ2-7, with TRBD2 identical over 14 bases. J was trimmed by 5 bases and V by 6 bases; bases with no gene match: 12. CDR1 and CDR2 from the germline V gene are ENHRY and SYGVKD. The CDR3 sequence is 17 residues long. The DNA for the CDR3 is TGTGCCATCAGAAAAAACCCGGGACTAGCGGGAGCGGACGAGCAGTACTTC. Its translation is CAIRKNPGLAGADEQYF.

The chain links TRBV11-2 to TRBJ2-1; 8 bases align to TRBD2. CDR3 length equals 15 residues. Trimming at V came to 7 bases and at J to 10 bases, leaving 15 bases not matched to a gene. Germline assignment: CDR1 SGHAT and CDR2 FQNNGV. DNA for the CDR3: TGTGCCAGCATCGGGGGGGAGGGAAGGGCGGAGGAGCAGTTCTTC. It translates to CASIGGEGRAEEQFF.

The chain combines TRBV19 with TRBJ1-1; 7 bases align to TRBD1. Germline assignment: CDR1 LNHDA and CDR2 SQIVND (reference sequence). The ends lost 4 bases at V and 1 base at J; junction bases unmatched: 6. The CDR3 runs 15 residues. CDR3 in amino acids: CASSTTGSPNTEAFF. The CDR3 DNA reads TGTGCCAGTAGTACGACAGGGTCCCCGAACACTGAAGCTTTCTTT.